A selection of T cell receptor beta chains follows, all from one sample in a study of T cells in Graves' hyperthyroidism and ophthalmopathy. Each CDR3 protein is one row after TCRdb ran MiXCR on the multiplex PCR reads. The table lists more than 150,000 distinct CDR3 sequences, 15% to 20% of them singletons. Sequencing was performed on blood. These receptor sequences come from a woman aged 50 to 60 with Graves' hyperthyroidism. Both conserved end residues are part of each CDR3.

v_gene	j_gene	CDR3aa
TRBV6-1	TRBJ2-7	CASRPLGGGSYEQYF
TRBV27	TRBJ2-5	CASSLWQGKKETQYF
TRBV15	TRBJ2-1	CATSRTRMGNEQFF
TRBV7-8	TRBJ2-2	CASSSRGAGGTGELFF
TRBV6-1	TRBJ1-1	CASSMQPNTEAFF
TRBV7-9	TRBJ2-7	CASSPRQGYEQYF
TRBV27	TRBJ2-1	CASSLAGLAGPQGYNEQFF
TRBV12-3/TRBV12-4	TRBJ1-5	CASSDDSNQPQHF
TRBV6-9	TRBJ1-5	CASSYGVGSTQHF
TRBV27	TRBJ2-7	CASSLSPTGAVRGEQYF
TRBV20-1	TRBJ1-1	CSAYPDRVNTEAFF
TRBV4-1	TRBJ1-6	CASSQVAGAGSPLHF
TRBV9	TRBJ2-1	CASGVGRLTNEQFF
TRBV4-1	TRBJ2-6	CASSQARGLSSGANVLTF
TRBV7-2	TRBJ2-7	CASSSPAGGGMVHYEQYF
TRBV3-1	TRBJ2-6	CASSQPSGGFLSGANVLTF
TRBV7-2	TRBJ1-6	CASSNKTGSRNSPLHF
TRBV19	TRBJ1-1	CASSIVEGGTEAFF
TRBV20-1	TRBJ1-5	CSARYSNQPQHF
TRBV4-1	TRBJ1-4	CASSQGAQGARKLFF
TRBV3-1	TRBJ2-7	CASSPMSTRGGSREQYF
TRBV5-1	TRBJ2-1	CASKGRTSGNEQFF
TRBV20-1	TRBJ1-6	CSARVGTGASPLHF
TRBV6-1	TRBJ1-6	CASSDRDNSPLHF
TRBV18	TRBJ2-5	CASSPTLLGTDGETQYF
TRBV20-1	TRBJ2-5	CSALLGLAGDGGETQYF
TRBV29-1	TRBJ1-1	CSVTDRASDTEAFF
TRBV7-9	TRBJ1-2	CASSLAGDPGYGYTF
TRBV7-2	TRBJ2-7	CASSVAGVAGYEQYF
TRBV7-8	TRBJ2-2	CASSLAVPGERDTGELFF
TRBV20-1	TRBJ2-5	CSASMGLVQETQYF
TRBV28	TRBJ1-2	CASSPGGLYGYTF
TRBV2	TRBJ1-2	CASSETVQKYGYTF
TRBV11-3	TRBJ1-2	CASSQEPPARGPHYGYTF
TRBV4-2	TRBJ2-1	CASSRLTSSHEQFF
TRBV20-1	TRBJ1-1	CSARGTVNTEAFF
TRBV5-1	TRBJ1-1	CASSLSRDTVAFF
TRBV7-3	TRBJ1-1	CASSFQRGTEAFF
TRBV2	TRBJ2-3	CASREREGTDTQYF
TRBV15	TRBJ2-7	CATSRQRWGPYEQYF